The clone carrying this T cell receptor (beta chain) showed up just a few times. No antigen is known for it. The data were obtained in a study of cytotoxic CD8 clonotypes in ibrutinib-treated CLL. Study overall: Mean per-sample yields comprised around 260,000 productive templates and 94,082 productive rearrangements. Findings and limits, study-wide: Pretreatment clonality was elevated relative to age-matched healthy donors and paralleled circulating CD8+ T-cell counts. Sampling times (in sustained-remission versus progressing patients) were not the same.

Depth targeted 1 in 200,000 to 1 in 1 million T cells, averaging about 9.2x coverage per clonotype. Assay: immunoSEQ multiplex PCR; the TCRdb copy retains only in-frame clones and omits some. The sample shows 150,000 or so clones, 70% to 80% of them seen only once. The source was PBMCs, collected after 12 months of ibrutinib treatment. The sequence was collected from a human donor with chronic lymphocytic leukemia.

CDR3 protein: CASGQVAQYF. The CDR3 coding sequence is TGTGCCAGTGGACAAGTTGCGCAGTATTTT. The chain combines TRBV19 with TRBJ2-3; perhaps TRBD1 as D (5 bases). V was shortened by 8 bases and J by 10 bases, with 10 bases between the two germline ends. This CDR3 has 10 amino acids. Germline V CDR1 and CDR2: LNHDA, SQIVND (reference sequence).